This paragraph reports one TCR beta chain. These data are taken from a study of blood T cell repertoires in COVID-19. The CDR3 has 17 amino acids. Trimming pared 8 bases from V and 3 bases from J, leaving 23 bases between. CDR1 MNHEY and CDR2 SMNVEV come from the germline V gene (reference sequence). Produced via immunoSEQ multiplex PCR; TCRdb's table is partial and in-frame only. The sample has 100,000 to 120,000 clones, nearly 90% seen once; the top ten hold roughly 4.9%. The receptor comes from a human donor in a cohort sampled during active COVID-19. Sequencing used peripheral blood. The chain uses TRBV27 and TRBJ2-4; D is possibly TRBD2 (6 bases). CDR3 sequence reads: CASSRMTGFGGKNIQYF. CDR3 coding DNA: TGTGCCAGCTCACGTATGACGGGGTTCGGGGGCAAAAACATTCAGTACTTC.